These T cell receptor beta chains were read from a single sample in a study of blood T cell repertoires in COVID-19. Method: immunoSEQ multiplex PCR; TCRdb's copy keeps in-frame clones and lacks some. Among about 120,000 clones listed, around 91% were seen once. The sequencing input was peripheral blood. The receptors shown here come from a man in his 70s with active or convalescent COVID-19. The CDR3 runs from the conserved cysteine through the conserved F or W. D genes are given only for firm matches. For some rows the clone size is stated as once, few or many, or as a class when expanded; others skip it.

v_gene,j_gene,d_gene,abundance,CDR3nt,CDR3aa
TRBV12-5,TRBJ1-2,NA,NA,TGTGCTAGTGGTTTGGTACACGCAGGGGATAACTATGGCTACACCTTC,CASGLVHAGDNYGYTF
TRBV28,TRBJ2-7,NA,NA,TGTGCCAGCAGAATCGCCGGGTACGAGCAGTACTTC,CASRIAGYEQYF
TRBV24-1,TRBJ2-5,TRBD1,NA,TGTGCCACCAGTGACCGACAGGGGGCCCAAGAGACCCAGTACTTC,CATSDRQGAQETQYF
TRBV25-1,TRBJ2-7,NA,NA,TGTGCCAGCAGAGGAGGGGCGGACGGCTACGAGCAGTACTTC,CASRGGADGYEQYF
TRBV4-1,TRBJ2-7,NA,NA,TGCGCCAGCAGCTCAACGAGGAGCCTAGGTCGGGTCGAGCAGTACTTC,CASSSTRSLGRVEQYF
TRBV5-1,TRBJ1-1,NA,NA,TGCGCCAGCAAGCCAGGGGCCAACACTGAAGCTTTCTTT,CASKPGANTEAFF
TRBV10-2,TRBJ2-7,TRBD1,NA,TGCGCCAGCAGTCAGACAGGGGCTTCATACGAGCAGTACTTC,CASSQTGASYEQYF
TRBV24-1,TRBJ1-1,NA,NA,TGTGCTACCAGTGTAACGGTGAACACTGAAGCTTTCTTT,CATSVTVNTEAFF
TRBV5-6,TRBJ2-7,NA,NA,TGTGCCAGCGGCCGGCGGGGACCTTACGAGCAGTACTTC,CASGRRGPYEQYF
TRBV6-1,TRBJ2-4,TRBD1,NA,TGTGCCAGCAGTGCACCGGGGACAGGGGGGACCAAAAACATTCAGTACTTC,CASSAPGTGGTKNIQYF
TRBV7-2,TRBJ2-7,TRBD2,NA,TGTGCCAGCAGCTTACGAGGACTAGCAGTCGGAAAGTACTTC,CASSLRGLAVGKYF
TRBV9,TRBJ1-5,TRBD1,NA,TGTGCCAGCAGCCCTCAACAGGGGGGTCAGCCCCAGCATTTT,CASSPQQGGQPQHF
TRBV20-1,TRBJ2-7,TRBD2,once,TGCAGTGCTAGTGGGACTAGCGGGGTCTACGAGCAGTACTTC,CSASGTSGVYEQYF
TRBV7-9,TRBJ2-1,TRBD2,NA,TGTGCCAGCCCAGGGCTCGGGGGGACGGGTTACAATGAGCAGTTCTTC,CASPGLGGTGYNEQFF
TRBV6-6,TRBJ1-5,NA,NA,TGTGCCAGCAGTTACCCCGAGAGCAATCAGCCCCAGCATTTT,CASSYPESNQPQHF
TRBV23-1,TRBJ1-3,NA,NA,TGCGCCAGCAGTCCCCGGGGGGCTGGAAACACCATATATTTT,CASSPRGAGNTIYF
TRBV7-7,TRBJ1-1,TRBD1,NA,TGTGCTAGCAGCTTCCCCGGGACAGGGAACACTGAAGCTTTCTTT,CASSFPGTGNTEAFF
TRBV19,TRBJ1-1,NA,few,TGTGCCAGTAGTGCGAGGGGGGGGACTGAAGCTTTCTTT,CASSARGGTEAFF
TRBV6-1,TRBJ1-5,NA,NA,TGTGCCAGCAGTGAAGCGTCAGGGAATCAGCCCCAGCATTTT,CASSEASGNQPQHF
TRBV5-4,TRBJ2-1,TRBD1,NA,TGTGCCAGCAGCTTGTGGGACAGGGGGAACAATGAGCAGTTCTTC,CASSLWDRGNNEQFF
TRBV7-3,TRBJ2-1,NA,NA,TGTGCCAGCAGCTTAAAGGAGGGCTCCTACAATGAGCAGTTCTTC,CASSLKEGSYNEQFF
TRBV6-1,TRBJ1-2,NA,few,TGTGCCAGCAGTGAAGGTCGGGTCGGCTATGGCTACACCTTC,CASSEGRVGYGYTF
TRBV5-1,TRBJ2-1,TRBD2,NA,TGCGCCAGCAGCTTTTTCCCGGGACTAGCGGGAGGGAGGGACAAGGGGAATGAGCAGTTCTTC,CASSFFPGLAGGRDKGNEQFF
TRBV12-3/TRBV12-4,TRBJ1-4,NA,NA,TGTGCCAGCAGTTTAGGCGCTCGGGACATGCTGTTTTTT,CASSLGARDMLFF
TRBV29-1,TRBJ1-1,TRBD1,once,TGCAGCGTGGAGGGGGCGAGGGGGCGGACGTCCCCTGAAGCTTTCTTT,CSVEGARGRTSPEAFF
TRBV7-2,TRBJ2-5,NA,NA,TGTGCCAGCAGCCTGTTAAGCAGCGAACAGACCCAGTACTTC,CASSLLSSEQTQYF
TRBV18,TRBJ2-7,NA,NA,TGTGCCAGCTCACCACAAATGGTCGAGGGAGCATCCCCTTACGAGCAGTACTTC,CASSPQMVEGASPYEQYF
TRBV28,TRBJ1-2,NA,NA,TGTGCCAGTTCTCCCCGTACAGGGAAATCTGTCTATGGCTACACCTTC,CASSPRTGKSVYGYTF
TRBV28,TRBJ1-5,TRBD1,NA,TGTGCCAGCAGCGAATTACAGGGGGCGCGACCTCCTCCTCTGAATCAGCCCCAGCATTTT,CASSELQGARPPPLNQPQHF
TRBV2,TRBJ1-1,NA,NA,TGTGCCAGCAGCCTCAGGGAAAGGGCTTTCTTT,CASSLRERAFF
TRBV2,TRBJ2-7,TRBD2,NA,TGTGCCAGCAGGGCCGGGAGGCTCCCCGAACACGAGCAGTACTTC,CASRAGRLPEHEQYF
TRBV18,TRBJ2-5,TRBD1,NA,TGTGCCAGCTCACCATGGGACAGGGGATTGGAGACCCAGTACTTC,CASSPWDRGLETQYF
TRBV3-1/TRBV3-2,TRBJ2-7,NA,NA,TGTGCCAGCAGCCTCGAGGCAGGGGCCTCCTACGAGCAGTACTTC,CASSLEAGASYEQYF
TRBV30,TRBJ1-1,NA,NA,TGTGCCTGGAGTGTTGACGGGAGGGCCACTGAAGCTTTCTTT,CAWSVDGRATEAFF
TRBV21-1,TRBJ2-7,NA,NA,TGTGCCAGCAGCAAAGGGACAAAAAGCTCCTACGAGCAGTACTTC,CASSKGTKSSYEQYF
TRBV5-6,TRBJ2-3,TRBD2,NA,TGTGCCAGCGTCTTTAGCGGGACTAAGGTAGATACGCAGTATTTT,CASVFSGTKVDTQYF
TRBV5-6,TRBJ1-1,NA,NA,TGTGCCAGCAGCTTGGCAGGATTTCCCACTGAAGCTTTCTTT,CASSLAGFPTEAFF
TRBV5-4,TRBJ1-6,NA,NA,TGTGCCAGCAGCTTGGATGCAGGGGCCAATTCACCCCTCCACTTT,CASSLDAGANSPLHF
TRBV28,TRBJ1-2,NA,NA,TGTGCCAGCAGTTTTGCAGGGACTGACTATGGCTACACCTTC,CASSFAGTDYGYTF
TRBV5-1,TRBJ2-3,NA,NA,TGCGCCAGCAGCTTATTAGGAGACCCACCAGATACGCAGTATTTT,CASSLLGDPPDTQYF
TRBV27,TRBJ1-1,NA,once,TGTGCCAGCAGTTTAGGCGGAGTGAACACTGAAGCTTTCTTT,CASSLGGVNTEAFF
TRBV30,TRBJ2-3,NA,NA,TGTGCCTGGGGCCGAGATACGCAGTATTTT,CAWGRDTQYF
TRBV10-3,TRBJ1-3,NA,NA,TGTGCCATCACACAGGAGCACTCTGGAAACACCATATATTTT,CAITQEHSGNTIYF
TRBV7-9,TRBJ2-1,TRBD2,NA,TGTGCCAGCACGGGACTAGCGGTTGACAATGAGCAGTTCTTC,CASTGLAVDNEQFF
TRBV6-5,TRBJ1-1,TRBD1,NA,TGTGCCAGCTACCCGGGACAGGGGTACACTGAAGCTTTCTTT,CASYPGQGYTEAFF
TRBV19,TRBJ2-3,NA,NA,TGTGCCAGTAGTCTCCAGGGCCCAGATACGCAGTATTTT,CASSLQGPDTQYF
TRBV7-9,TRBJ1-2,TRBD1,NA,TGTGCCAGCAGAGGGACAGTCTATGGCTACACCTTC,CASRGTVYGYTF
TRBV7-9,TRBJ1-3,TRBD1,NA,TGTGCCAGCAGCTCCGACAGGGGTGGAAACACCATATATTTT,CASSSDRGGNTIYF
TRBV2,TRBJ1-2,TRBD1,NA,TGTGCCAGCAGTCCCGGGACAGGGGCTAACTATGGCTACACCTTC,CASSPGTGANYGYTF
TRBV18,TRBJ2-2,TRBD2,NA,TGTGCCAGCTCACGGGGACTAGCGGACGGGGAGCTGTTTTTT,CASSRGLADGELFF
TRBV24-1,TRBJ1-5,NA,NA,TGTGCCACCACCGGAGATAGCAATCAGCCCCAGCATTTT,CATTGDSNQPQHF
TRBV6-5,TRBJ2-7,NA,NA,TGTGCCAGCAGTTACTCGCGGGGAGTCTACGAGCAGTACTTC,CASSYSRGVYEQYF
TRBV20-1,TRBJ2-3,NA,NA,TGCAGTGCTAGTCCCGGAAGGGGAGGCTACACAGATACGCAGTATTTT,CSASPGRGGYTDTQYF
TRBV24-1,TRBJ2-3,TRBD2,NA,TGTGCCACCAGTGATTTTCTGGCGGGAGTTTCAGATACGCAGTATTTT,CATSDFLAGVSDTQYF
TRBV19,TRBJ1-5,TRBD1,NA,TGTGCCAGTAGTTTAGGACAGGGCGATCAGCCCCAGCATTTT,CASSLGQGDQPQHF
TRBV7-6,TRBJ1-1,TRBD1,NA,TGTGCCAGCAGCTTAGCGTTACTATCCGGGACAGCTTACACTGAAGCTTTCTTT,CASSLALLSGTAYTEAFF